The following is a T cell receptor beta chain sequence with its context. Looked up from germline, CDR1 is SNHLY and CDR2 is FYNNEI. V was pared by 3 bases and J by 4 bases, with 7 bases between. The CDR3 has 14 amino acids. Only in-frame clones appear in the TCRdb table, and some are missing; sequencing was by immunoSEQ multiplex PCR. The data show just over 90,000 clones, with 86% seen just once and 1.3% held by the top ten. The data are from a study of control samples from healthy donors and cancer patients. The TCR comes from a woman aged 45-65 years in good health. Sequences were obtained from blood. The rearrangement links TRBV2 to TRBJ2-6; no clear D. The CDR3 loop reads CASSDTMGANVLTF. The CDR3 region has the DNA TGTGCCAGCAGTGACACTATGGGGGCCAACGTCCTGACTTTC.